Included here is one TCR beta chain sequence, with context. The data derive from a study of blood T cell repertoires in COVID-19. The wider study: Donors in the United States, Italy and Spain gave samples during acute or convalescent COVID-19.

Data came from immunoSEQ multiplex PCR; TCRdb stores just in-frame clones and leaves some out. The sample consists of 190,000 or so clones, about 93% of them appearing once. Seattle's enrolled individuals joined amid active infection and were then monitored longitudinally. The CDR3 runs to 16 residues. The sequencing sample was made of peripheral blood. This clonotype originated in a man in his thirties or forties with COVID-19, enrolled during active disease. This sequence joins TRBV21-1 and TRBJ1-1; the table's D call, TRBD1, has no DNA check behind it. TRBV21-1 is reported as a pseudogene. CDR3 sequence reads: CASSSLPGTGNTEAFF. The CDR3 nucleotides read TGTGCCAGCAGCTCCTTGCCCGGGACAGGGAACACTGAAGCTTTCTTT.